The 2 T cell receptor beta chains reported below all come from one sample, sequenced in a study of blood T cell repertoires in COVID-19. Clones were sequenced by immunoSEQ multiplex PCR, and TCRdb holds only the in-frame ones, with some missing. The data show some 120,000 clones, around 74% seen once. The material sequenced was peripheral blood. All receptors derive from a man older than 75 with COVID-19, enrolled during active disease.

The rearrangement joins TRBV5-1 to TRBJ1-1, with a possible D match to TRBD1 (5 bases). Germline values: CDR1 SGHRS, CDR2 YFSETQ. Trimming stripped 0 bases from V and 4 bases from J, with 13 bases between. This CDR3 contains 15 residues. CDR3 protein: CASSLAEAGSTEAFF. CDR3 DNA sequence: TGCGCCAGCAGCTTGGCCGAGGCAGGGTCCACTGAAGCTTTCTTT.

This rearrangement joins TRBV15 to TRBJ1-6; D is unresolved. The germline gives CDR1 LNHNV, CDR2 YYDKDF (reference sequence). V was pared by 4 bases and J by 7 bases, with 11 bases between. CDR3 length: 14 amino acids. The CDR3 loop reads CATSTISRNSPLHF. CDR3 DNA sequence: TGTGCCACCAGCACCATCTCGAGGAATTCACCCCTCCACTTT.